This T cell receptor (beta chain) was identified in a study of T-cell reconstitution after alpha-beta-depleted transplantation in children. In regard to this clonotype: Its target is not known.

A TCRbeta library incorporating unique molecular identifiers was prepared. TCRdb redid the calling of the PCR reads with MiXCR, one entry per CDR3 protein. The sample records about 580,000 distinct CDR3 sequences, 25% to 30% being singletons. General study results and limits: Fresh T-cell production supplied most of the T-cell counts and diversity seen one year after transplant. Expanded clones from the graft, numbering several hundred, reportedly supplied alpha-beta T cells about two months after transplant. Surviving recipient T cells and thymic progenitors accounted for the high day-60 TCRbeta diversity observed in some patients.

The clonotype was recovered from a boy in the first two years of life with Wiskott-Aldrich syndrome, due to receive a stem cell transplant. The source material was PBMCs, sampled before TCRalphabeta/CD19-depleted stem cell transplant.

The CDR3: CASSDVGQGVADTQYF. CDR3 nucleotide sequence: TGCGCCAGCAGCGATGTAGGACAGGGGGTTGCAGATACGCAGTATTTT. The chain couples TRBV5-1 to TRBJ2-3; 10 bases fit TRBD1. V was clipped by 4 bases and J by 4 bases; unmatched bases: 9. This CDR3 is 16 amino acids long. Germline loops: CDR1 SGHRS, CDR2 YFSETQ.